These T cell receptor beta chains were read from a single sample in a study of regulatory T cells in long-lasting Graves disease. One entry per CDR3 protein results from TCRdb running MiXCR on the multiplex PCR reads. Here the sample spans 350,000 to 450,000 distinct CDR3 sequences, under 25% being singletons. The sequences come from peripheral blood mononuclear cells (PBMCs), collected when the disease was refractory, from a patient treated with antithyroid drugs. The receptor source for this set is a female donor with Graves disease. The CDR3 runs from the conserved cysteine through the conserved F or W. Clone size is given for some rows only: seen once, a few or many times, or a class if the clone is expanded.

clone size,J gene,V gene,CDR3 protein
few,TRBJ2-3,TRBV20-1,CSALRQSTDTQYF
many,TRBJ2-7,TRBV6-9,CASSYSGSENYEQYF
many,TRBJ1-6,TRBV6-1,CASRSVGNSPLHF
many,TRBJ1-4,TRBV5-6,CASSDSARRLNEKLFF
many,TRBJ2-7,TRBV28,CASRKRANEQYF
many,TRBJ2-7,TRBV7-6,CASSPGQDGSYEQYF
.,TRBJ2-3,TRBV6-5,CASSYSTTSGSFTDTQYF
many,TRBJ2-2,TRBV7-3,CASSLPTSGRGGELFF
.,TRBJ2-5,TRBV10-3,CAISDSTSGEETQYF
many,TRBJ2-3,TRBV2,CASWGGRFASLSTDTQYF
few,TRBJ2-7,TRBV18,CASSAGTRAYEQYF
.,TRBJ1-4,TRBV2,CANSGLGEKLFF
.,TRBJ1-1,TRBV29-1,CSIVGLYSEAFF
many,TRBJ1-5,TRBV28,CASSTPGHSNQPQHF
.,TRBJ2-7,TRBV5-1,CASSYISERGGAYEQYF
few,TRBJ2-7,TRBV4-1,CASSRGTGTSGYEQYF
many,TRBJ2-5,TRBV28,CASTAGNQETQYF
.,TRBJ2-7,TRBV7-6,CASSVRGEQYF
.,TRBJ1-1,TRBV5-8,CASSFGTSSVWNTEAFF
.,TRBJ2-7,TRBV27,CASRETGTPTYEQYF
few,TRBJ1-4,TRBV5-7,CASSWRATNEKLFF
many,TRBJ2-7,TRBV28,CASSVVPYEQYF
many,TRBJ1-5,TRBV6-5,CASSYSGSDQPQHF
.,TRBJ2-4,TRBV5-1,CASSLEAPDKNIQYF
many,TRBJ2-5,TRBV24-1,CATRTSGQETQYF
.,TRBJ2-6,TRBV6-2/TRBV6-3,CASSYSVGTESSGANVLTF
.,TRBJ1-6,TRBV2,CASKVEGISPLHF
many,TRBJ2-7,TRBV2,CASRFSESYEQYF
.,TRBJ1-1,TRBV29-1,CSVVGGGWLNTEAFF
many,TRBJ2-7,TRBV28,CASSNYEQYF
many,TRBJ2-7,TRBV6-1,CASTTGSGEQYF
.,TRBJ1-5,TRBV19,CASSISASQGQPQHF
.,TRBJ1-1,TRBV9,CASSVGQRNTEAFF
.,TRBJ1-2,TRBV28,CASSPQRLYGYTF
many,TRBJ2-7,TRBV2,CASSDGTDVSYEQYF
many,TRBJ2-7,TRBV28,CASSLGDRAFYEQYF
many,TRBJ1-2,TRBV28,CASSLDRGQYGYTF
many,TRBJ1-5,TRBV20-1,CSASERVDQPQHF
.,TRBJ2-3,TRBV12-3/TRBV12-4,CASSPGDRVKDTQYF
few,TRBJ2-5,TRBV5-6,CASSFGRQETQYF
.,TRBJ2-6,TRBV7-3,CASSSSSGANVLTF
few,TRBJ2-4,TRBV6-9,CASSYSAGNIQYF